This TCR beta chain is from a study of control samples from healthy donors and cancer patients. The CDR3 consists of 14 residues. The V end lost 1 base, the J end lost 5 bases, and 12 bases lay between the germline ends. Per the germline V gene, CDR1 is SGHRS and CDR2 is YFSETQ. Assay: immunoSEQ multiplex PCR; the TCRdb copy retains only in-frame clones and omits some. The sample records 160,000 or so clones, about 93% being singletons. The chain combines TRBV5-1 with TRBJ2-5; D unresolved. The source material was blood. This TCR was sampled from a woman in her thirties in good health. The CDR3 region has the DNA TGCGCCAGCAGCTTGCTGTCCACAGACGAGACCCAGTACTTC. The encoded protein is CASSLLSTDETQYF.